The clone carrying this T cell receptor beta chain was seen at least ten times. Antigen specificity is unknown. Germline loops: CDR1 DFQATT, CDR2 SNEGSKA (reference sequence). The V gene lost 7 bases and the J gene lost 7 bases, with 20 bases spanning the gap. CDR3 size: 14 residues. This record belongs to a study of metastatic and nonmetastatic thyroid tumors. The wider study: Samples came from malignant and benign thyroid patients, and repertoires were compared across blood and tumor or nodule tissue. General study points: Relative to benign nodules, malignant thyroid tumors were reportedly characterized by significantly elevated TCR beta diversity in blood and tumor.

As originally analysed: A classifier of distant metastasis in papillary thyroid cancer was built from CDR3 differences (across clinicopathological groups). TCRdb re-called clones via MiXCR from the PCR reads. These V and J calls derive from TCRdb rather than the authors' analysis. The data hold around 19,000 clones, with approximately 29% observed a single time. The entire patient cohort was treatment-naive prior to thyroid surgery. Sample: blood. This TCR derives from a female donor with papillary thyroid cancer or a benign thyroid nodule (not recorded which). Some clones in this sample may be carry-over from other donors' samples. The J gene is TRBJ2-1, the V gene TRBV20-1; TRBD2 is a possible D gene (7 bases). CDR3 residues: CSVSGGGRRNEQFF. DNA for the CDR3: TGCAGTGTTTCGGGGGGCGGGAGAAGGAATGAGCAGTTCTTC.